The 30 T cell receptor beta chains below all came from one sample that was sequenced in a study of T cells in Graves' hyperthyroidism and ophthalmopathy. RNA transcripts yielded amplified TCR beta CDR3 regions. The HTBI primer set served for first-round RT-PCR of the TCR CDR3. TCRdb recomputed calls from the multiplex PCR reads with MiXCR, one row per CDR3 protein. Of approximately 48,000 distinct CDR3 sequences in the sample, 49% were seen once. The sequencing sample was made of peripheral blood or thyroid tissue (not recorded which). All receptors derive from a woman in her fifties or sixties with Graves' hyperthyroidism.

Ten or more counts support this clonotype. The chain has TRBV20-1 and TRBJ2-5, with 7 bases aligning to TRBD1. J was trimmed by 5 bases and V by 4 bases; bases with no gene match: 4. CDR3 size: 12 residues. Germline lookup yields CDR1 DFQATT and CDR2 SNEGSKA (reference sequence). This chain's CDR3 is CSANRGWETQYF. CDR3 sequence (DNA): TGCAGTGCTAACAGGGGTTGGGAGACCCAGTACTTC.

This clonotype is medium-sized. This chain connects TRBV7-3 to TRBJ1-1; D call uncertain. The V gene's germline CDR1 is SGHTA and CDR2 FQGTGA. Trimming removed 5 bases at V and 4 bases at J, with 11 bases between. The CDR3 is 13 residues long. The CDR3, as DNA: TGTGCCAGCAGCGTTGGGTGGGGCACTGAAGCTTTCTTT. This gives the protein CASSVGWGTEAFF.

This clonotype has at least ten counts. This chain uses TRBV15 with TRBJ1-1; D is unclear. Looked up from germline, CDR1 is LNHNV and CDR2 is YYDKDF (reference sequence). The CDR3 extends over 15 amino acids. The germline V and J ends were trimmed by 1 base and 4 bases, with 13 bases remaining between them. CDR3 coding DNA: TGTGCCACCAGCAGAGGGGGAATGCTGGGCACTGAAGCTTTCTTT. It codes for CATSRGGMLGTEAFF.

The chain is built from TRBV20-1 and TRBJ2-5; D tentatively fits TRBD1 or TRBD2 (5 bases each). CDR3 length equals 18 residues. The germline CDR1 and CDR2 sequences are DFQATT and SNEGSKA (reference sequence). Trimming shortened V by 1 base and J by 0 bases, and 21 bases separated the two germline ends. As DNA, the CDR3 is TGCAGTGCTAGAGCAGGGACGGCTTGGACTTTTCACCAAGAGACCCAGTACTTC. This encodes CSARAGTAWTFHQETQYF.

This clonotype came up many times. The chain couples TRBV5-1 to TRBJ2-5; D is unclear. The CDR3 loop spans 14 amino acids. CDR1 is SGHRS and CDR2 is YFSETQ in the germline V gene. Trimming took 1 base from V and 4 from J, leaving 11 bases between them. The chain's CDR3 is CASSLNSVPETQYF. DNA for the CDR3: TGCGCCAGCAGCTTGAACTCGGTCCCAGAGACCCAGTACTTC.

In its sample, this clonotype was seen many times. DNA of the CDR3: TGTGCCAGCAGTTCTCGGGACACGACAGGTGGCTACACCTTC. It yields the protein CASSSRDTTGGYTF. The rearrangement joins TRBV6-1 to TRBJ1-2, with a weak D call TRBD1 (6 bases). Per the germline V gene, CDR1 is MNHNS and CDR2 is SASEGT. V gave up 5 bases and J gave up 7 bases, with 17 bases separating them. This CDR3 is built from 14 residues.

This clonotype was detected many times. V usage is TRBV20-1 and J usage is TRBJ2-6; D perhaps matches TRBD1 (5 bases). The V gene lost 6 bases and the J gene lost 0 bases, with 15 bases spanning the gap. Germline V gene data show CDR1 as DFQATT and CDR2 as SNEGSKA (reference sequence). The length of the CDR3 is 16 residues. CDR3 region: CSAPKTAHSGANVLTF. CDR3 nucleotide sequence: TGCAGTGCCCCGAAGACAGCTCACTCTGGGGCCAACGTCCTGACTTTC.

The CDR3 loop is CASSSQGQLTEAFF. The CDR3 nucleotides read TGTGCCAGCAGCTCACAGGGACAGCTCACTGAAGCTTTCTTT. This chain uses TRBV7-6 with TRBJ1-1, with 7 bases aligning to TRBD1. The CDR3 is 14 amino acids. V shed 4 bases and J 4 bases; nucleotides not matched to a gene: 6. CDR1 is SGHVS and CDR2 is FNYEAQ in the germline V gene.

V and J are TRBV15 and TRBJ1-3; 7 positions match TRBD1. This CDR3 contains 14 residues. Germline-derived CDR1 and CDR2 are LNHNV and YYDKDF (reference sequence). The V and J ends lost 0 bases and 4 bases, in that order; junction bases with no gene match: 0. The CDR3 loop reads CATSRETGGNTIYF. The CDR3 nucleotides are TGTGCCACCAGCAGAGAGACAGGGGGAAACACCATATATTTT.

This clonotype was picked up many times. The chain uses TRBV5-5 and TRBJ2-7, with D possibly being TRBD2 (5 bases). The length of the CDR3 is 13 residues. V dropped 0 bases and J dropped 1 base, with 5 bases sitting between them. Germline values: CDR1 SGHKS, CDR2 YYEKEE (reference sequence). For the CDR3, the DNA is TGTGCCAGCAGCTTGGCGGGATCCTACGAGCAGTACTTC. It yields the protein CASSLAGSYEQYF.

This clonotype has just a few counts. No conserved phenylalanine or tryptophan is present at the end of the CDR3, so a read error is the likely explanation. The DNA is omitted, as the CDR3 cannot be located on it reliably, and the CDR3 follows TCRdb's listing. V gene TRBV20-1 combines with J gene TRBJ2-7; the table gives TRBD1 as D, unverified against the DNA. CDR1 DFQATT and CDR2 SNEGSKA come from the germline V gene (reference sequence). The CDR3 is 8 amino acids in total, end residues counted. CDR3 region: CSASGAPG.

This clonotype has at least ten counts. CDR3 protein: CASSSLRDSNYGYTF. CDR3 sequence (DNA): TGTGCCAGCAGTTCTCTCCGGGACAGCAACTATGGCTACACCTTC. V gene TRBV12-3 or TRBV12-4 combines with J gene TRBJ1-2; 7 bases align to TRBD1. The CDR3 has 15 residues. The V segment lost 4 bases and the J segment 2 bases; nucleotides outside the gene matches: 7.

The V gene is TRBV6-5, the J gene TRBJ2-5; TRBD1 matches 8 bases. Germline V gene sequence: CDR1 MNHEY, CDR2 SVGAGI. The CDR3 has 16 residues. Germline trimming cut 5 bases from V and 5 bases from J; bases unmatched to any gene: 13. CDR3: CASSHGQGAPSETQYF. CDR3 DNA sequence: TGTGCCAGCAGTCACGGTCAGGGGGCGCCTTCGGAGACCCAGTACTTC.

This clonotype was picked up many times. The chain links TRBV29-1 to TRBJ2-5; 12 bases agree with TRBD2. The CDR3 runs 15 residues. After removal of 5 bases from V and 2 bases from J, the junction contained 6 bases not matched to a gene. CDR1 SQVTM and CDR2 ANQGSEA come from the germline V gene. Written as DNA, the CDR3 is TGCAGCGTTACCAGGACTAGCGGGATGCAAGAGACCCAGTACTTC. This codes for CSVTRTSGMQETQYF.

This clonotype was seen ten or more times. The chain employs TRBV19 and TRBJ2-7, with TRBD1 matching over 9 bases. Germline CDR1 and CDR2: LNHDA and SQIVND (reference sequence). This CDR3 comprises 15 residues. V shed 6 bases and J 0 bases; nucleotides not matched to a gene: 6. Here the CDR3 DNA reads TGTGCCAGTAGGAAGGACAGGGGTGGCTCCTACGAGCAGTACTTC. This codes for CASRKDRGGSYEQYF. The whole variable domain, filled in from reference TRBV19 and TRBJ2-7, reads DGGITQSPKYLFRKEGQNVTLSCEQNLNHDAMYWYRQDPGQGLRLIYYSQIVNDFQKGDIAEGYSVSREKKESFPLTVTSAQKNPTAFYLCASRKDRGGSYEQYFGPGTRLTVT.

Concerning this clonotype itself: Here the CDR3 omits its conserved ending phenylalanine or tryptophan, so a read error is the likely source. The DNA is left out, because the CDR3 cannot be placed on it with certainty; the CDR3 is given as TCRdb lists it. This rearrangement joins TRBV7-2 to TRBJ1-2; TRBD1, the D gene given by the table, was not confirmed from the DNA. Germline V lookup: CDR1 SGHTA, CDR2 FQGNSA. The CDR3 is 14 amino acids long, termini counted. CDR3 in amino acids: CASSLAGTIYGFTC.

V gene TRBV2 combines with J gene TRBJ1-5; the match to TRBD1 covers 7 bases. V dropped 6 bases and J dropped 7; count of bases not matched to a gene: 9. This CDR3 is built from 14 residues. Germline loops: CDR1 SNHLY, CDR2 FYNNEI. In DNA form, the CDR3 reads TGTGCCAGCAGATCGACAGGGAGAGGGCAGCCCCAGCATTTT. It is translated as CASRSTGRGQPQHF.

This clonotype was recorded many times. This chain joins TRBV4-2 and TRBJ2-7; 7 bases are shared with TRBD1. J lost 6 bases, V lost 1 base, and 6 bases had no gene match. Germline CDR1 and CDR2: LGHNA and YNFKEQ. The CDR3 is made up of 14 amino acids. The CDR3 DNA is TGTGCCAGCAGCCAAGTAGAAAGGACAGGCGAGCAGTACTTC. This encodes CASSQVERTGEQYF.

In nucleotides, the CDR3 is TGTGCCAGCAGCCAGGTAGAGAACACTGAAGCTTTCTTT. Its protein product is CASSQVENTEAFF. The chain recombines TRBV3-1 with TRBJ1-1; D not certain. Deletions cut 3 bases from V and 1 base from J, with 6 bases between. This CDR3 spans 13 amino acids. CDR1 is LGHDT and CDR2 is YNNKEL in the germline V gene (reference sequence).

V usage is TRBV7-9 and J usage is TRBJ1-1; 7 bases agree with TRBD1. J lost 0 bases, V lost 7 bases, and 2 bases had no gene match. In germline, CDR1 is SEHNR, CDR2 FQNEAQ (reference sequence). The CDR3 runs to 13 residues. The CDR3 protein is CASTDRVNTEAFF. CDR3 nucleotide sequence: TGTGCCAGCACCGACAGGGTGAACACTGAAGCTTTCTTT.

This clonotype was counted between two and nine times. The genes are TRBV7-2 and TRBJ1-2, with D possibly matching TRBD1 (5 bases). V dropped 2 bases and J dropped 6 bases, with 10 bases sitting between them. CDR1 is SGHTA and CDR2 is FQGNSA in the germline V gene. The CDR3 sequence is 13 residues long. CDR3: CASSLLPGDGYTF. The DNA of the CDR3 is TGTGCCAGCAGCTTATTGCCGGGGGATGGCTACACCTTC.

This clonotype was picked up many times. The CDR3 bases are TGCAGTGCGGTCGAGGGGGGGTACGGAAACACCATATATTTT. It specifies CSAVEGGYGNTIYF. The chain has TRBV20-1 and TRBJ1-3, with D possibly matching TRBD1 (6 bases). Germline V gene lookup returns CDR1 DFQATT and CDR2 SNEGSKA (reference sequence). V dropped 6 bases and J dropped 4 bases, with 16 bases sitting between them. The CDR3 contains 14 residues.

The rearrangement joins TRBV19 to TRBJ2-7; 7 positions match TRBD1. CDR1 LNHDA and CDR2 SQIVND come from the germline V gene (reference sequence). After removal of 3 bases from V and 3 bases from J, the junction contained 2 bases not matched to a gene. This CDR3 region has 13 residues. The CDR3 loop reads CASSMGDSYEQYF. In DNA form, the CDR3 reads TGTGCCAGTAGTATGGGGGACAGCTACGAGCAGTACTTC.

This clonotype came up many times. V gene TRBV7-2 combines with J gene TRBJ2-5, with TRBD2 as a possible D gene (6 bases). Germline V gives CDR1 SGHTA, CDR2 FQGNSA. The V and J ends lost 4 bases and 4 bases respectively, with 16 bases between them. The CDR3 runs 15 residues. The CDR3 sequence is CASSYAGARGETQYF. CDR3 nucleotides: TGTGCCAGCAGCTATGCCGGGGCGCGGGGAGAGACCCAGTACTTC.

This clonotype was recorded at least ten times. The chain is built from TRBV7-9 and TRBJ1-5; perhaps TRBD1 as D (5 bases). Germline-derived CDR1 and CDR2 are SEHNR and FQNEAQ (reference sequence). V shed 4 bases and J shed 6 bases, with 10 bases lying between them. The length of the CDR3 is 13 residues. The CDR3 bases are TGTGCCAGCAGCTCGCAGGGAGGTCAGCCCCAGCATTTT. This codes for CASSSQGGQPQHF.

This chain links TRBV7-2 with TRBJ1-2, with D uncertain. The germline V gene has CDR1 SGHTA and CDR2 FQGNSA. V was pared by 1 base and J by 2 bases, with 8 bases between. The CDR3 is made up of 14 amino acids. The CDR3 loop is CASSLVGSNYGYTF. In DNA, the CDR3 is TGTGCCAGCAGCTTAGTTGGGAGCAACTATGGCTACACCTTC.

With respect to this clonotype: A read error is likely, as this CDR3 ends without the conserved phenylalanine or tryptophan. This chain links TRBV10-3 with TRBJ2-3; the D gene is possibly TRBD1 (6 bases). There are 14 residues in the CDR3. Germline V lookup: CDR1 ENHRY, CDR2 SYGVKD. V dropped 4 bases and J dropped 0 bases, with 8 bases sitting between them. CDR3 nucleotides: TGTGCCATCAGTGCGCAGGGGAGCACAGATACGCAGTATCTT. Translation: CAISAQGSTDTQYL.

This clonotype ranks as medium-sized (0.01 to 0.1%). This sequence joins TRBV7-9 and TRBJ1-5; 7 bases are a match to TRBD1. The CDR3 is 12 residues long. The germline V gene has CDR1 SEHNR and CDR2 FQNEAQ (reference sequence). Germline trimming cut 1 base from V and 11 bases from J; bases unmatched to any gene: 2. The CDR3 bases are TGTGCCAGCAGCTTAGAGGACAGGACCCAGCATTTT. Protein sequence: CASSLEDRTQHF. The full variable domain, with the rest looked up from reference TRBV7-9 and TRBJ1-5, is DTGVSQNPRHKITKRGQNVTFRCDPISEHNRLYWYRQTLGQGPEFLTYFQNEAQLEKSRLLSDRFSAERPKGSFSTLEIQRTEQGDSAMYLCASSLEDRTQHFGDGTRLSIL.

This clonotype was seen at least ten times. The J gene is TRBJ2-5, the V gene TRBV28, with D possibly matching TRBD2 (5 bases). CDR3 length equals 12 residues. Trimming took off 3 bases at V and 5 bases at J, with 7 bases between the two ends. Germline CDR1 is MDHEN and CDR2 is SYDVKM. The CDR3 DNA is TGTGCCAGCAGTTTCGAGGGCGAGACCCAGTACTTC. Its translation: CASSFEGETQYF.

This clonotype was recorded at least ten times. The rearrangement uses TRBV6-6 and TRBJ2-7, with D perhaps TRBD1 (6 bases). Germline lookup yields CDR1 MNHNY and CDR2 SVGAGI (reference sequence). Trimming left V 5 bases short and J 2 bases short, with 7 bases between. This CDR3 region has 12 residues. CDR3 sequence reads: CASSGQTYEQYF. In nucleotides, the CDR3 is TGTGCCAGCAGTGGACAGACCTACGAGCAGTACTTC.